This passage covers 22 T cell receptor beta chains from one sample sequenced in a study of tumor-infiltrating lymphocytes in localized non-small cell lung cancer. Data came from immunoSEQ multiplex PCR; TCRdb stores just in-frame clones and leaves some out. This sample has about 29,000 clones; approximately 85% occur once, and the top ten carry roughly 2%. Sequenced: lung tumor tissue. The receptors stem from a human donor with non-small cell lung cancer.

The gene calls are TRBV29-1 and TRBJ2-7; TRBD1 or TRBD2 may be the D gene (5 bases each). From germline, CDR1 is SQVTM and CDR2 ANQGSEA. The V end lost 7 bases, the J end lost 3 bases, and 16 bases lay between the germline ends. The CDR3 loop spans 13 amino acids. For the CDR3, the DNA is TGCAGCGCCAACCTACTAGGGGACTACGAGCAGTACTTC. It codes for CSANLLGDYEQYF.

This clone was seen just once. The rearrangement uses TRBV7-6 and TRBJ1-2; TRBD1 matches at 12 bases. V shed 1 base, J shed 4 bases, and the junction held 10 bases outside the gene matches. Germline CDR1 reads SGHVS; CDR2 reads FNYEAQ. The CDR3 sequence is 18 residues long. The CDR3 bases are TGTGCCAGCAGCTTAGGGGGGACAGGGGGCCGTTTTCTCTATGGCTACACCTTC. This encodes CASSLGGTGGRFLYGYTF.

This clone was counted a few times. The chain carries TRBV4-1 and TRBJ1-1; 9 bases are shared with TRBD1. Germline V gene sequence: CDR1 MGHRA, CDR2 YSYEKL. J gave up 1 base and V 5 bases, and 8 bases lay outside the gene matches. This CDR3 contains 16 residues. This CDR3 is CASSFGTGQGNTEAFF. CDR3 sequence (DNA): TGCGCCAGCAGCTTCGGGACAGGGCAAGGGAACACTGAAGCTTTCTTT.

The rearrangement joins TRBV7-2 to TRBJ2-5; TRBD1 agrees at 10 bases. This CDR3 is 17 amino acids long. Germline-derived CDR1 and CDR2 are SGHTA and FQGNSA. The trim removed 4 bases at V and 5 bases at J, leaving 13 bases unmatched. CDR3 in amino acids: CASSSVRRTGGGETQYF. The CDR3 nucleotides are TGTGCCAGCAGCTCTGTCCGGCGGACAGGGGGTGGGGAGACCCAGTACTTC. The full variable domain, in which reference TRBV7-2 and TRBJ2-5 provide the parts outside the CDR3, is GAGVSQSPSNKVTEKGKDVELRCDPISGHTALYWYRQSLGQGLEFLIYFQGNSAPDKSGLPSDRFSAERTGGSVSTLTIQRTQQEDSAVYLCASSSVRRTGGGETQYFGPGTRLLVL.

V and J are TRBV5-1 and TRBJ2-2; tentatively, D is TRBD1 or TRBD2 (5 bases each). The CDR3 length is 16 residues. Germline V gene data show CDR1 as SGHRS and CDR2 as YFSETQ. Trimming removed 4 bases from V and 4 bases from J, with 17 bases in between. For the CDR3, the DNA is TGCGCCAGCAGCGAATTTGGGACCTTTTTCACCGGGGAGCTGTTTTTT. It translates to CASSEFGTFFTGELFF.

The CDR3 protein is CASSTASARHYGYTF. CDR3 nucleotides: TGTGCCAGCAGTACAGCGTCAGCACGACACTATGGCTACACCTTC. The rearrangement joins TRBV28 to TRBJ1-2; D remains ambiguous. In germline, CDR1 is MDHEN, CDR2 SYDVKM. The CDR3 totals 15 residues. Trimming left V 5 bases short and J 3 bases short, with 16 bases between.

The V gene is TRBV7-9, the J gene TRBJ1-3; 7 bases are a match to TRBD1. V lost 10 bases, J lost 1 base, and 13 bases stayed unmatched. CDR1 and CDR2 (germline): SEHNR, FQNEAQ (reference sequence). The CDR3 totals 16 residues. The CDR3 loop is CATPGGQGRSGNTIYF. The CDR3 DNA follows: TGTGCCACCCCAGGGGGTCAAGGGAGATCTGGAAACACCATATATTTT.

This clone was seen only a few times. V and J are TRBV4-2 and TRBJ2-3; possibly TRBD1 for D (5 bases). The CDR3 is 14 amino acids. In germline, CDR1 is LGHNA, CDR2 YNFKEQ. V dropped 1 base and J dropped 3 bases, with 8 bases sitting between them. CDR3 nucleotides: TGTGCCAGCAGCCAAGGAAGGGGTACAGATACGCAGTATTTT. Protein: CASSQGRGTDTQYF.

V and J are TRBV5-5 and TRBJ1-5; no clear D. V was pared by 2 bases and J by 0 bases, with 9 bases between. This CDR3 spans 15 amino acids. Germline lookup yields CDR1 SGHKS and CDR2 YYEKEE (reference sequence). In DNA form, the CDR3 reads TGTGCCAGCAGCTTAGGCACGAATAGCAATCAGCCCCAGCATTTT. It codes for CASSLGTNSNQPQHF.

The chain carries TRBV7-9 and TRBJ2-2; D remains unclear. The CDR3 runs 13 residues. Germline CDR1 and CDR2: SEHNR and FQNEAQ (reference sequence). Trimming left V 5 bases short and J 0 bases short, with 4 bases between. The CDR3 loop reads CASSITNTGELFF. The DNA of the CDR3 is TGTGCCAGCAGCATCACGAACACCGGGGAGCTGTTTTTT. The full variable domain, its missing parts supplied by reference TRBV7-9 and TRBJ2-2, is DTGVSQNPRHKITKRGQNVTFRCDPISEHNRLYWYRQTLGQGPEFLTYFQNEAQLEKSRLLSDRFSAERPKGSFSTLEIQRTEQGDSAMYLCASSITNTGELFFGEGSRLTVL.

This chain links TRBV29-1 with TRBJ1-1; 7 bases agree with TRBD1. V trimming: 4 bases; J trimming: 4 bases; junction bases outside the gene matches: 6. Per germline, CDR1 SQVTM and CDR2 ANQGSEA. CDR3 size: 13 residues. The DNA of the CDR3 is TGCAGCGTTGGCGGGTACAGGGGCACTGAAGCTTTCTTT. It encodes CSVGGYRGTEAFF.

V is TRBV6-1 and J is TRBJ1-2, with D unresolved. The V gene's germline CDR1 is MNHNS and CDR2 SASEGT. V lost 5 bases to trimming and J lost 5 bases, with 9 bases between them. This CDR3 has 12 amino acids. The CDR3 nucleotides are TGTGCCAGCAGTTCCGGGTGGTATGGCTACACCTTC. The encoded protein is CASSSGWYGYTF.

The V gene is TRBV11-2, the J gene TRBJ1-2, with D possibly TRBD1 on 5 matching bases. The CDR3 loop spans 15 amino acids. Trimming removed 0 bases at V and 7 bases at J, with 15 bases between. The germline CDR1 and CDR2 sequences are SGHAT and FQNNGV. CDR3: CASSLDQGRAFGYTF. CDR3 nucleotide sequence: TGTGCCAGCAGCTTAGATCAAGGCAGGGCCTTTGGCTACACCTTC.

In its sample, this clone was seen once. This rearrangement joins TRBV9 to TRBJ1-6; D may be TRBD1 (6 bases). Trimming removed 0 bases at V and 10 bases at J, with 11 bases between. The CDR3 length is 14 residues. The germline V gene has CDR1 SGDLS and CDR2 YYNGEE. The CDR3 region is CASSVGQGWSPLHF. In DNA, the CDR3 is TGTGCCAGCAGCGTAGGGCAGGGGTGGTCACCCCTCCACTTT.

The chain recombines TRBV30 with TRBJ2-7; 7 positions agree with TRBD1. Germline lookup yields CDR1 GTSNPN and CDR2 SVGIG (reference sequence). The CDR3 loop spans 11 amino acids. V lost 8 bases, J lost 9 bases, and 10 bases stayed unmatched. The CDR3 nucleotides read TGTGCCGCCTCCTCAGGGGGTTCGCAGTACTTC. This gives the protein CAASSGGSQYF. Full variable domain (outside the CDR3, taken from reference TRBV30 and TRBJ2-7): SQTIHQWPATLVQPVGSPLSLECTVEGTSNPNLYWYRQAAGRGLQLLFYSVGIGQISSEVPQNLSASRPQDRQFILSSKKLLLSDSGFYLCAASSGGSQYFGPGTRLTVT.

The gene calls are TRBV18 and TRBJ2-7; no definite D call. The CDR3 runs to 12 residues. Trimming shortened V by 5 bases and J by 0 bases, and 5 bases separated the two germline ends. The germline V gene has CDR1 KGHSH and CDR2 LQKENI. The CDR3 loop reads CASSSDSYEQYF. CDR3 in DNA: TGTGCCAGCTCATCGGACTCCTACGAGCAGTACTTC.

This clone was observed a few times. This chain joins TRBV19 and TRBJ1-1, with 7 bases aligning to TRBD1. Trimming removed 6 bases from V and 4 bases from J; junction bases left unmatched: 5. In germline, CDR1 is LNHDA, CDR2 SQIVND (reference sequence). The CDR3 extends over 13 amino acids. CDR3 nucleotides: TGTGCCAGTAGCCAGGGACAGAGCACTGAAGCTTTCTTT. Its translation: CASSQGQSTEAFF.

The V and J genes are TRBV29-1 and TRBJ2-3, with D possibly being TRBD1 or TRBD2 (5 bases each). The germline gives CDR1 SQVTM, CDR2 ANQGSEA. The CDR3 is made up of 12 amino acids. Trimming stripped 4 bases from V and 7 bases from J, with 12 bases between. The CDR3 loop is CSVGKGTYTQYF. The CDR3 nucleotides are TGCAGCGTTGGTAAAGGGACGTATACGCAGTATTTT.

This clone was picked up a small number of times. Here the CDR3 DNA reads TGTGCCAGCAGCCAAGAGAAGGGAGTAGCTGGTAATTCACCCCTCCACTTT. Protein product: CASSQEKGVAGNSPLHF. V and J are TRBV4-2 and TRBJ1-6; D not certain. This CDR3 contains 17 residues. The V end was cut by 0 bases, the J end by 6 bases, with 15 bases between. Germline V gene lookup returns CDR1 LGHNA and CDR2 YNFKEQ.

This sequence joins TRBV11-3 and TRBJ2-7; tentative D call: TRBD2 (6 bases). Germline loops: CDR1 SGHNT, CDR2 YENEEA. The V gene lost 6 bases and the J gene lost 5 bases, with 17 bases spanning the gap. The CDR3 consists of 14 residues. The CDR3 nucleotides read TGTGCCAGCAGTGGTGGGGGGAGCTACGACGAGCAGTACTTC. It translates to CASSGGGSYDEQYF.

This clone has only one observation. The chain employs TRBV15 and TRBJ1-1, with D uncertain. The length of the CDR3 is 14 residues. Germline V gene lookup returns CDR1 LNHNV and CDR2 YYDKDF (reference sequence). Trimming removed 0 bases at V and 6 bases at J, with 11 bases between. CDR3 amino acids: CATSRDGRVPEAFF. As DNA, the CDR3 is TGTGCCACCAGCAGAGACGGCCGGGTGCCTGAAGCTTTCTTT.

The V call is TRBV16, the J call TRBJ1-6; D is perhaps TRBD1 (5 bases). Trimming removed 7 bases at V and 14 bases at J, with 18 bases between. The CDR3 is made up of 13 amino acids. Germline CDR1 reads KGHSY; CDR2 reads FQNENV. The CDR3 loop is CASTRERGRALHF. CDR3 DNA sequence: TGTGCCAGCACCCGAGAGAGGGGACGGGCCCTCCACTTT.